This T cell receptor beta chain came from a study of OX40 agonist ivuxolimab in advanced cancers. Across the study: Hepatocellular carcinoma, melanoma, renal cell or head and neck cancer was diagnosed in the dose-escalation patients. From about 23 to 85 years was the age range, with a mean of around 54 years, and around 84% were male. Study conclusions and caveats: Expanded clones were, on average, more numerous in CD8+ T cells than in CD4+. Some nonresponders additionally presented with little normalized T-cell clonal expansion.

Repertoires were generated with immunoSEQ multiplex PCR, while TCRdb's copy carries only in-frame clones and drops some. This table holds about 69,000 clones, roughly 90% found once. Worth noting for this clone: Its target is unknown.

The V gene end was trimmed by 1 base and the J gene end by 2 bases; junction bases not matched to a gene: 5. Per the germline V gene, CDR1 is SQVTM and CDR2 is ANQGSEA. The CDR3 has 15 amino acids. The chain links TRBV29-1 to TRBJ2-3; 8 bases agree with TRBD1. The sample was CD4+ or CD8+ T cells sorted from blood, taken in a trial of the OX40 agonist ivuxolimab. This receptor was taken from an adult with an advanced solid tumor such as melanoma, head and neck, liver or kidney cancer. The CDR3 loop is CSVEVGQGATDTQYF. CDR3 bases: TGCAGCGTTGAAGTAGGGCAGGGGGCCACAGATACGCAGTATTTT.